The TCR beta chain under discussion was sequenced for a study of T cells in Graves' hyperthyroidism and ophthalmopathy. The CDR3 is made up of 16 amino acids. CDR1 SGHRS and CDR2 YFSETQ come from the germline V gene. The V gene end was trimmed by 2 bases and the J gene end by 2 bases; junction bases not matched to a gene: 6. This clonotype has at least ten counts. Its target is unknown. Template material for amplifying TCR beta CDR3 regions consisted of RNA transcripts. The HTBI primer set served for first-round RT-PCR of the TCR CDR3. TCRdb reprocessed the multiplex PCR reads with MiXCR, giving one entry per CDR3 protein. The sample lists 460,000 or so distinct CDR3 sequences; 13% to 15% were seen once. The authors obtained PBMCs from roughly 10 ml of fresh peripheral blood. Study results and caveats: Among thyroid clonotypes expanded above 0.001, most also appeared in blood. The model forecast ophthalmopathy, anticipating it by a median approximately 6.1 months before onset.

What was sequenced was blood. The chain links TRBV5-1 to TRBJ2-7; 11 nucleotides line up with TRBD2. This receptor was obtained from a young woman with Graves' hyperthyroidism. CDR3 residues: CASSFRTSGQTYEQYF. DNA for the CDR3: TGCGCCAGCAGCTTTAGGACTAGCGGGCAAACCTACGAGCAGTACTTC.